This T cell receptor beta chain was found in a study of regulatory T cells in long-lasting Graves disease. Study-level findings and limits: Favoring TRBV28, TRBJ1-2 and TRBJ2-5 was a feature seen in persistent disease. Shared public clonotypes totalled 2,741 in persistent patients, compared with some 920 in new patients.

This CDR3 region has 12 residues. The V end lost 2 bases, the J end lost 5 bases, and 6 bases lay between the germline ends. Germline V gene lookup returns CDR1 SEHNR and CDR2 FQNEAQ (reference sequence). HTBI primers from iRepertoire and Arm-PCR of CDR3 regions yielded the TCR beta libraries. Using its own MiXCR run on the multiplex PCR reads, TCRdb lists one record per CDR3 protein. This table holds a few hundred thousand distinct CDR3 sequences, 21% found once. As regards this clonotype: Its target is unknown.

Stated time point: persistent/refractory GD, antithyroid drugs over 5 years with positive TRAb. Isolated PBMC RNA provided the starting material for the TCR library. Patients of an endocrinology department in Xi'an, China, were included. The clonotype was recovered from a female donor with Graves disease. Sequenced material: peripheral blood mononuclear cells (PBMCs), taken when the disease was refractory, from a patient treated with antithyroid drugs. J is TRBJ1-1 and V is TRBV7-9; D remains unclear. CDR3 in amino acids: CASSLSRTEAFF. Here the CDR3 DNA reads TGTGCCAGCAGCTTATCAAGGACTGAAGCTTTCTTT.